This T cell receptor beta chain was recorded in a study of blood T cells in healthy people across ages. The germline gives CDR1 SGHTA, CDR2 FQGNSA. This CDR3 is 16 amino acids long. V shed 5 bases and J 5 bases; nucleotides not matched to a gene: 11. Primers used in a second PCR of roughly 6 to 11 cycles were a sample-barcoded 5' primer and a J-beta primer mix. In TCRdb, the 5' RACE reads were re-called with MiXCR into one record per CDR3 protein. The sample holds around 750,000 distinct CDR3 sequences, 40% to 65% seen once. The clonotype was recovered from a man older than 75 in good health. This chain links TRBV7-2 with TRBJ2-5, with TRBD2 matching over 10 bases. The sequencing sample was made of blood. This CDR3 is CASSLSLAGGGETQYF. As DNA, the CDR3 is TGTGCCAGCAGCCTCTCCTTAGCGGGAGGCGGGGAGACCCAGTACTTC. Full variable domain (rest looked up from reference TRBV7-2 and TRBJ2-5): GAGVSQSPSNKVTEKGKDVELRCDPISGHTALYWYRQSLGQGLEFLIYFQGNSAPDKSGLPSDRFSAERTGGSVSTLTIQRTQQEDSAVYLCASSLSLAGGGETQYFGPGTRLLVL.